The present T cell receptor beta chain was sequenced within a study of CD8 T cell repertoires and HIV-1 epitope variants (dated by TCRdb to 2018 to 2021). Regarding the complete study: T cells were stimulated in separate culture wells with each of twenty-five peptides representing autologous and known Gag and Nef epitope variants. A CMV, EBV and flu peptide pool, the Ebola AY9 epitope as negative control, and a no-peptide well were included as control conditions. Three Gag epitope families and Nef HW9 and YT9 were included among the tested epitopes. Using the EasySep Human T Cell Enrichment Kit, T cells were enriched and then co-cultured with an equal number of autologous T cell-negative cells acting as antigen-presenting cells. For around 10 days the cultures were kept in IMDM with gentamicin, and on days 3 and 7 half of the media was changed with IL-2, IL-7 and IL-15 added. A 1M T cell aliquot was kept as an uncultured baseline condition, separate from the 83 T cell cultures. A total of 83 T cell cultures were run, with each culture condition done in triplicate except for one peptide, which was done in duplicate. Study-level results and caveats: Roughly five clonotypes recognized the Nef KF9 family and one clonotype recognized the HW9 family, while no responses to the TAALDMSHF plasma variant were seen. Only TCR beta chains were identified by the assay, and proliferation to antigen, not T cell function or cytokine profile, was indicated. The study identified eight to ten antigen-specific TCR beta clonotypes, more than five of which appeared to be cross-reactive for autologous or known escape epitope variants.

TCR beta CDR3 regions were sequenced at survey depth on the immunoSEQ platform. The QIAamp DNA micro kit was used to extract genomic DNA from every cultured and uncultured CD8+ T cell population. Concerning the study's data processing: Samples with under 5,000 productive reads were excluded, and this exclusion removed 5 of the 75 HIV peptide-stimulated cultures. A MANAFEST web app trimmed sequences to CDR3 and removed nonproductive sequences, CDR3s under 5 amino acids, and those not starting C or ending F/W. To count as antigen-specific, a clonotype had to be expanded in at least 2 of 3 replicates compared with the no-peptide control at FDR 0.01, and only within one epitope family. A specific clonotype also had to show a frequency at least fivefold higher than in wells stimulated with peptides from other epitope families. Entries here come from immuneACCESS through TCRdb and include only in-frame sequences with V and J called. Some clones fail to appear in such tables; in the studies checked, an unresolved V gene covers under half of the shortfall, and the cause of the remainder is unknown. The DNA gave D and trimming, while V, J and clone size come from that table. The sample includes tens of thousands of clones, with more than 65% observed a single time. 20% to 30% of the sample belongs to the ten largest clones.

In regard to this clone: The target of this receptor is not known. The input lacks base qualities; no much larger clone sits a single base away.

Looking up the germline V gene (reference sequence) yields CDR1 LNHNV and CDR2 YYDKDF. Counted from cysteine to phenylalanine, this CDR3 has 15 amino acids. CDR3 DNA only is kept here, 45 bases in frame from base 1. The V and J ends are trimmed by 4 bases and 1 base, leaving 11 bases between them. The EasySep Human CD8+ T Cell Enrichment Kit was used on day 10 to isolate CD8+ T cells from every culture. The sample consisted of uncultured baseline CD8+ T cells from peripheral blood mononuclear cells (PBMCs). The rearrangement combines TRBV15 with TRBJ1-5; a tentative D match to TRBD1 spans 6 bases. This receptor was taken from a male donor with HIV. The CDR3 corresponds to CATSTYTGSNQPQHF. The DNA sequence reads TGTGCCACCAGCACTTACACAGGGAGCAATCAGCCCCAGCATTTT.